Listed here is a single T cell receptor beta chain. Its specificity is unknown. The CDR3 runs to 13 residues. In germline, CDR1 is SNHLY, CDR2 FYNNEI. With UMI labels, 5' RACE was used to prepare the TRB cDNA libraries. No DNA is given; TCRdb re-called the 5' RACE reads and lists each CDR3 protein once. Its table records approximately 83,000 distinct CDR3 sequences. The data stem from a study of CXCR3-negative and CXCR3-positive naive CD8 T cells. Study-level findings and limits: CXCR3-positive naive cells had more hydrophobic TRB CDR3s than CXCR3-negative naive cells.

The V call is TRBV2, the J call TRBJ2-1. Sequenced material: naive CXCR3- CD8+ T cells from blood. The subset denotes: CD45RO-CCR7+CD27+CD95- naive CD8+ T cells lacking CXCR3 (TNR3-). This clonotype originated in a human donor in good health. Some clones in this sample may be carry-over from other donors' samples. The CDR3 sequence: CASSDPRYNEQFF.